The 5 T cell receptor beta chains in this list originate from one sample, sequenced in a study of blood T cell repertoires in COVID-19. Sequencing used immunoSEQ multiplex PCR; TCRdb keeps in-frame clones, though not all of them. The sample yields 250,000 or so clones, about 89% seen once. What was sequenced was PBMCs or T cells enriched from blood (not recorded which). The receptors stem from a middle-aged man who had recovered from COVID-19.

The chain is built from TRBV5-1 and TRBJ1-3; D not certain. Germline lookup yields CDR1 SGHRS and CDR2 YFSETQ. The CDR3 totals 14 residues. The V and J ends lost 0 bases and 6 bases respectively, with 10 bases between them. The CDR3 bases are TGCGCCAGCAGCTTGGGAGGATTGGAAAACACCATATATTTT. Translation gives CASSLGGLENTIYF.

The rearrangement uses TRBV7-3 and TRBJ2-1; 7 bases match TRBD2. The CDR3 length is 19 residues. CDR1 and CDR2 (germline): SGHTA, FQGTGA. V dropped 2 bases and J dropped 0; count of bases not matched to a gene: 13. CDR3 coding DNA: TGTGCCAGCAGCTTATTGCCAGCGGGGCTTATTAGCTCCTACAATGAGCAGTTCTTC. Amino acid sequence: CASSLLPAGLISSYNEQFF.

This chain uses TRBV15 with TRBJ1-5; 9 bases agree with TRBD1. CDR3 size: 16 residues. The germline gives CDR1 LNHNV, CDR2 YYDKDF (reference sequence). V was clipped by 4 bases and J by 2 bases; unmatched bases: 6. This CDR3 is CATSTGQGRGNQPQHF. CDR3 bases: TGTGCCACCAGCACCGGACAGGGGCGAGGCAATCAGCCCCAGCATTTT.

The V call is TRBV9, the J call TRBJ1-5; tentative D call: TRBD1 (6 bases). V dropped 3 bases and J dropped 7 bases, with 17 bases sitting between them. The CDR3 runs to 15 residues. Germline CDR1 and CDR2: SGDLS and YYNGEE. The CDR3 region is CASSEATGFEQPQHF. The CDR3 DNA sequence: TGTGCCAGCAGCGAGGCCACAGGGTTTGAACAGCCCCAGCATTTT.

CDR3 bases: TGTGCCAGTAGTCCCCTAGGGGGGGAAGAGCAGTACTTC. It codes for CASSPLGGEEQYF. The chain joins TRBV19 to TRBJ2-7, with D perhaps matching TRBD2 (7 bases). V lost 5 bases to trimming and J lost 7 bases, with 15 bases between them. This CDR3 spans 13 amino acids. CDR1 and CDR2 (germline): LNHDA, SQIVND (reference sequence).